The 15 T cell receptor beta chains reported below all come from one sample, sequenced in a study of T cell repertoires in aging, cancer and after chemotherapy. TCR beta rearrangements were amplified from peripheral blood genomic DNA. A mixed TRB-A/B primer pool amplified rearranged TRB by multiplex touch-down PCR. TCRdb reanalysed the multiplex PCR reads using MiXCR and keeps one entry per CDR3 protein. Of some 10,000 distinct CDR3 sequences in the sample, 38% were seen once. What was sequenced was blood. The receptor set was obtained from a human donor in good health.

The chain recombines TRBV5-6 with TRBJ2-1; 9 bases agree with TRBD2. The V segment lost 0 bases and the J segment 3 bases; nucleotides outside the gene matches: 7. Germline V gives CDR1 SGHDT, CDR2 YYEEEE. CDR3 size: 17 residues. The DNA of the CDR3 is TGTGCCAGCAGCTTGGGAATAGCGGGAGCTAACTACAATGAGCAGTTCTTC. Translation: CASSLGIAGANYNEQFF.

This clonotype occurred a few times. The genes are TRBV27 and TRBJ1-5; D remains ambiguous. Germline CDR1 MNHEY, CDR2 SMNVEV (reference sequence). V gave up 5 bases and J gave up 7 bases, with 9 bases separating them. The CDR3 spans 12 residues. The CDR3 region has the DNA TGTGCCAGCAGTAAATTGAACCAGCCCCAGCATTTT. Translating it yields CASSKLNQPQHF.

The J gene is TRBJ1-2, the V gene TRBV5-1, with no clear D. The CDR3 has 13 amino acids. V was trimmed by 2 bases and J by 8 bases, leaving 13 bases between them. Germline values: CDR1 SGHRS, CDR2 YFSETQ. The CDR3: CASSLGEAGGYTF. The CDR3 DNA follows: TGCGCCAGCAGCTTAGGAGAGGCAGGAGGCTACACCTTC.

The gene calls are TRBV29-1 and TRBJ1-3, with TRBD1 matching over 8 bases. Losses at the gene ends were 6 bases for V and 0 bases for J; bases not matched to a gene: 13. The CDR3 is made up of 17 amino acids. Germline assignment: CDR1 SQVTM and CDR2 ANQGSEA. The CDR3 sequence is CSVVGDRGHNSGNTIYF. In nucleotides, the CDR3 is TGCAGCGTCGTAGGCGACAGGGGCCACAACTCTGGAAACACCATATATTTT.

The gene calls are TRBV12-3 or TRBV12-4 and TRBJ1-6; D not certain. This CDR3 comprises 15 residues. Trimming removed 4 bases at V and 7 bases at J, with 14 bases between. CDR3 bases: TGTGCCAGCAGTTCCCGTAAACAAGCCAATTCACCCCTCCACTTT. Its translation: CASSSRKQANSPLHF.

As regards this clonotype: It is likely a read error, because the conserved phenylalanine at the end of the CDR3 is missing. The V call is TRBV27, the J call TRBJ2-3; D not resolved. Trimming cost V 0 bases and J 1 base, with 8 bases left between them. There are 15 residues in the CDR3. Germline V gene data show CDR1 as MNHEY and CDR2 as SMNVEV (reference sequence). CDR3 amino acids: CASSLSIAGTDTQYY. DNA for the CDR3: TGTGCCAGCAGTTTATCGATTGCTGGCACAGATACGCAGTATTAT.

The chain recombines TRBV6-1 with TRBJ2-7; D is perhaps TRBD1 (6 bases). Germline loops: CDR1 MNHNS, CDR2 SASEGT. V was clipped by 6 bases and J by 3 bases, with 15 bases between them. This CDR3 contains 14 residues. The CDR3 DNA sequence: TGTGCCAGCAGGATATTCGACAGGAACTACGAGCAGTACTTC. Its translation is CASRIFDRNYEQYF.

This clonotype appeared a single time. The chain combines TRBV6-5 with TRBJ2-7; D might be TRBD2 (6 bases). Trimming took 5 bases from V and 6 from J, leaving 11 bases between them. Germline CDR1 reads MNHEY; CDR2 reads SVGAGI. The CDR3 contains 12 residues. CDR3 sequence reads: CASSGTGGEQYF. CDR3 bases: TGTGCCAGCAGTGGCACCGGGGGCGAGCAGTACTTC.

The J gene is TRBJ2-7, the V gene TRBV6-5; no clear D gene. V was shortened by 6 bases and J by 3 bases, with 12 bases between the two germline ends. The CDR3 is 13 amino acids. CDR1 is MNHEY and CDR2 is SVGAGI in the germline V gene. The CDR3 spells CASRMDRLYEQYF. The DNA for the CDR3 is TGTGCCAGCAGAATGGATAGGCTCTACGAGCAGTACTTC.

This clonotype qualifies as medium-sized. This chain joins TRBV29-1 and TRBJ2-7; 11 positions match TRBD2. Germline CDR1 is SQVTM and CDR2 is ANQGSEA. J lost 5 bases, V lost 7 bases, and 10 bases had no gene match. The CDR3 has 14 residues. CDR3 sequence (DNA): TGCAGCGCCACGGGAACTAGCGGGAGCAACGAGCAGTACTTC. Translating gives CSATGTSGSNEQYF.

This clonotype was seen only a few times. The chain uses TRBV15 and TRBJ1-1; D remains ambiguous. The V gene lost 0 bases and the J gene lost 1 base, with 6 bases spanning the gap. The CDR3 runs 14 residues. The germline CDR1 and CDR2 sequences are LNHNV and YYDKDF (reference sequence). The CDR3 loop reads CATSRDTKNTEAFF. The CDR3 coding sequence is TGTGCCACCAGCAGAGATACCAAGAACACTGAAGCTTTCTTT.

V is TRBV27 and J is TRBJ2-1; TRBD2 matches 7 bases. Germline-derived CDR1 and CDR2 are MNHEY and SMNVEV (reference sequence). The CDR3 spans 13 residues. J lost 3 bases, V lost 8 bases, and 4 bases had no gene match. The CDR3 here is CASGVAGYNEQFF. CDR3 coding DNA: TGTGCCAGCGGAGTAGCGGGCTACAATGAGCAGTTCTTC.

This clonotype was recorded a few times. The chain employs TRBV18 and TRBJ2-5; D uncertain. This CDR3 region has 13 residues. Germline CDR1 KGHSH, CDR2 LQKENI. Trimming removed 5 bases at V and 7 bases at J, with 14 bases between. Here the CDR3 reads CASSSELLGTQYF. For the CDR3, the DNA is TGTGCCAGCTCATCCGAACTTCTCGGGACCCAGTACTTC. Supplemented by reference TRBV18 and TRBJ2-5, the full variable domain reads NAGVMQNPRHLVRRRGQEARLRCSPMKGHSHVYWYRQLPEEGLKFMVYLQKENIIDESGMPKERFSAEFPKEGPSILRIQQVVRGDSAAYFCASSSELLGTQYFGPGTRLLVL.

This clonotype has more than one count but fewer than ten. V and J are TRBV27 and TRBJ2-1; D uncertain. With 10 bases removed from V and 2 bases from J, the gap between germline ends came to 9 bases. CDR1 is MNHEY, CDR2 SMNVEV, per germline (reference sequence). There are 12 residues in the CDR3. CDR3 region: CATRDPYNEQFF. The CDR3 nucleotides are TGTGCCACCCGTGACCCCTACAATGAGCAGTTCTTC.

This clonotype was counted only a few times. The chain employs TRBV27 and TRBJ2-2, with 11 bases aligning to TRBD2. Germline trimming cut 3 bases from V and 4 bases from J; bases unmatched to any gene: 16. The CDR3 totals 20 residues. Germline V gene data show CDR1 as MNHEY and CDR2 as SMNVEV (reference sequence). The CDR3 sequence: CASSLQARIAGGRGTGELFF. The CDR3 DNA sequence: TGTGCCAGCAGTTTGCAAGCGAGGATAGCGGGAGGGCGTGGCACCGGGGAGCTGTTTTTT.